This T cell receptor delta chain was sequenced during a study of Vδ1+ human thymocytes. Study conclusions and caveats: Despite high sort purity, about 20% of thymic T cell receptor delta sequences were Vdelta2. TRG sequences recurred across donors, whereas TRD sequences stayed essentially private. Thymic TRG and TRD repertoires appeared highly polyclonal.

The sorted cells were CD3+ Vdelta1+ Vdelta2- thymocytes from alphabeta-depleted thymus. Sorted Vdelta1+ thymocytes were about 97% to 99.6% pure. Sequences come from RNA converted to cDNA by reverse transcription. Multiplex PCR used pooled V-gene forward primers and a constant-region reverse primer to amplify CDR3s. TCRdb re-called the multiplex PCR reads through CATT. The table includes around 56,000 delta-chain clones, roughly 15% detected once. This clone was seen only a few times. The antigen is undetermined. CDR1 and CDR2 (germline): TSWWSYY, QGS. The CDR3 loop spans 16 amino acids. V lost 0 bases, J lost 2 bases, and 13 bases lay in between.

The sequenced material came from Vdelta1+ gamma-delta thymocytes from the thymus. Sample subset: FACS-sorted CD3+ TCRalphabeta- TCRVdelta1+ TCRVdelta2- thymocytes. This sequence originates from a girl less than two years old who had congenital heart surgery. This chain links TRDV1 with TRDJ1; no clear D gene. This CDR3 reads CALGELRGNGTDKLIF. CDR3 nucleotide sequence: TGTGCTCTTGGGGAACTAAGAGGTAACGGAACCGATAAACTCATCTTT.